A single sample is the source of the 2 T cell receptor beta chains below, sequenced in a study of shared clonotypes between healthy human individuals. Naive CD8 cells were CD45RO-negative, positively selected for CCR7, excluding terminally differentiated effector memory CD45RA+ cells. The protocol was immunoSEQ multiplex PCR, while the TCRdb copy is restricted to in-frame clones and leaves out a portion. The sample consists of some 740,000 clones, 80% to 95% of them appearing once. Sequences were obtained from naive CD8+ T cells sorted from blood. These receptor sequences come from a man younger than 40 in good health.

This rearrangement joins TRBV28 to TRBJ2-1, with D unresolved. V was trimmed by 5 bases and J by 6 bases, leaving 23 bases between them. This CDR3 region has 17 residues. Germline CDR1 is MDHEN and CDR2 is SYDVKM. CDR3 in amino acids: CASSMPWADLRANEQFF. The CDR3 bases are TGTGCCAGCAGTATGCCCTGGGCAGACCTAAGAGCCAATGAGCAGTTCTTC.

V is TRBV7-9 and J is TRBJ1-2, with 7 bases identical to TRBD1. This CDR3 contains 15 residues. Germline CDR1 and CDR2: SEHNR and FQNEAQ (reference sequence). V trimming: 6 bases; J trimming: 4 bases; junction bases outside the gene matches: 11. The CDR3 region has the DNA TGTGCCAGCAGTTCTACAGGGGCCGACATCTATGGCTACACCTTC. This gives the protein CASSSTGADIYGYTF.